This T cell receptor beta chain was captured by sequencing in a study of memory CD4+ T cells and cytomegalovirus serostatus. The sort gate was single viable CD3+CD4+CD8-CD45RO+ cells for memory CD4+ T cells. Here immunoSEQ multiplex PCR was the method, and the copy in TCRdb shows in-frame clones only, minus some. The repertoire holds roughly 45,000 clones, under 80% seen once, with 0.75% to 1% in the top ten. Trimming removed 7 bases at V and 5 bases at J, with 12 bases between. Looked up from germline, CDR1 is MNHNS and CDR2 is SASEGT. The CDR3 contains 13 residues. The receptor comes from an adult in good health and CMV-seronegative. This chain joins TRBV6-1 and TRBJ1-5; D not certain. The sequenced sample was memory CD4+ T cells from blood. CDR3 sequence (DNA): TGTGCCAGCAAGGGAGGGCTTCATCAGCCCCAGCATTTT. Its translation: CASKGGLHQPQHF.